The 14 T cell receptor beta chains below come from one sample, sequenced in a study of blood T cell repertoires in COVID-19. The protocol was immunoSEQ multiplex PCR, while the TCRdb copy is restricted to in-frame clones and leaves out a portion. The sample has around 140,000 clones; more than 65% are singletons. Sample: peripheral blood. The origin of the receptors is a man in his 60s with active or convalescent COVID-19.

This chain joins TRBV5-1 and TRBJ1-1; D perhaps matches TRBD1 (5 bases). With 3 bases removed from V and 1 base from J, the gap between germline ends came to 7 bases. Per the germline V gene, CDR1 is SGHRS and CDR2 is YFSETQ. The CDR3 has 13 residues. The CDR3, as DNA: TGCGCCAGCAGCTCTCAGGGGAACACTGAAGCTTTCTTT. This sequence encodes CASSSQGNTEAFF.

This rearrangement joins TRBV10-2 to TRBJ2-3; 13 bases are shared with TRBD2. CDR1 WSHSY and CDR2 SAAADI come from the germline V gene. There are 17 residues in the CDR3. V gave up 4 bases and J gave up 0 bases; unmatched junction bases: 4. The CDR3 nucleotides are TGCGCCAGCAGTGTACTAGCGGGGGGGCACAGCACAGATACGCAGTATTTT. Its protein is CASSVLAGGHSTDTQYF.

The gene calls are TRBV6-5 and TRBJ1-4; TRBD1 matches 7 bases. Germline-derived CDR1 and CDR2 are MNHEY and SVGAGI. This CDR3 region has 14 residues. Trimming at V came to 6 bases and at J to 7 bases, leaving 8 bases not matched to a gene. The CDR3 sequence: CASRIQGISEKLFF. The CDR3 DNA is TGTGCCAGCAGAATACAGGGGATTTCTGAAAAACTGTTTTTT.

The gene calls are TRBV13 and TRBJ1-2; 10 bases match TRBD1. The germline gives CDR1 PRHDT, CDR2 FYEKMQ (reference sequence). CDR3 length: 15 amino acids. Trimming at V came to 5 bases and at J to 5 bases, leaving 8 bases not matched to a gene. The CDR3 loop reads CASSTDRGQGYGYTF. DNA of the CDR3: TGTGCCAGCAGCACAGACAGGGGGCAAGGATATGGCTACACCTTC.

This sequence joins TRBV30 and TRBJ2-7; D is possibly TRBD1 (5 bases). This CDR3 has 12 residues. V shed 3 bases and J shed 2 bases, with 8 bases lying between them. Germline V CDR1 and CDR2: GTSNPN, SVGIG (reference sequence). The CDR3 DNA reads TGTGCCTGGAGGACAGATGCCTACGAGCAGTACTTC. Translation: CAWRTDAYEQYF.

The rearrangement links TRBV19 to TRBJ1-6, with TRBD1 matching 8 bases. There are 12 residues in the CDR3. The trim removed 10 bases at V and 6 bases at J, leaving 2 bases unmatched. CDR1 is LNHDA and CDR2 is SQIVND in the germline V gene (reference sequence). The CDR3 bases are TGTGCCACCGGACAGGGTAATTCACCCCTCCACTTT. This translates into CATGQGNSPLHF.

This clone has only a few counts. The V gene is TRBV19, the J gene TRBJ1-5; 8 bases agree with TRBD1. The V segment lost 5 bases and the J segment 11 bases; nucleotides outside the gene matches: 2. The CDR3 is 11 amino acids. Germline-derived CDR1 and CDR2 are LNHDA and SQIVND (reference sequence). Here the CDR3 reads CASSGTGSQHF. CDR3 in DNA: TGTGCCAGTAGTGGGACAGGCTCCCAGCATTTT.

The rearrangement joins TRBV7-2 to TRBJ1-2; 8 positions match TRBD1. The CDR3 covers 17 residues. Unmatched junction bases numbered 16, after V lost 5 bases and J lost 5 bases. Per germline, CDR1 SGHTA and CDR2 FQGNSA. CDR3 bases: TGTGCCAGCAGCCCCCGAGGACAGGGCTTCTCGGGTTATGGCTACACCTTC. Translating it yields CASSPRGQGFSGYGYTF.

This clone was found once. V and J are TRBV3-1 (or the pseudogene TRBV3-2) and TRBJ2-7; 8 positions match TRBD2. Germline V gene sequence: CDR1 LGHDT, CDR2 YNNKEL (reference sequence). The CDR3 is 14 amino acids. The ends lost 1 base at V and 4 bases at J; junction bases unmatched: 3. The CDR3 DNA reads TGTGCCAGCAGCCAAGTCAGCGGGGGTTACGAGCAGTACTTC. Protein product: CASSQVSGGYEQYF.

This CDR3 is CASGPVAAQYF. The DNA for the CDR3 is TGTGCTAGTGGACCAGTGGCGGCCCAGTACTTC. The V gene is TRBV12-5, the J gene TRBJ2-5; no definite D call. Per the germline V gene, CDR1 is LGHNT and CDR2 is FRNRAP. V was pared by 6 bases and J by 9 bases, with 11 bases between. This CDR3 comprises 11 residues. Together with reference TRBV12-5 and TRBJ2-5, the CDR3 gives the full variable domain: DARVTQTPRHKVTEMGQEVTMRCQPILGHNTVFWYRQTMMQGLELLAYFRNRAPLDDSGMPKDRFSAEMPDATLATLKIQPSEPRDSAVYFCASGPVAAQYFGPGTRLLVL.

The chain combines TRBV6-5 with TRBJ2-3; 12 bases fit TRBD1. Germline lookup yields CDR1 MNHEY and CDR2 SVGAGI. This CDR3 has 13 residues. The V gene end was trimmed by 8 bases and the J gene end by 5 bases; junction bases not matched to a gene: 2. The DNA of the CDR3 is TGTGCCAGCCGGGACAGGGGGCGAGATACGCAGTATTTT. It codes for CASRDRGRDTQYF.

There are a few counts of this clone. V and J are TRBV10-1 and TRBJ2-7, with 8 positions matching TRBD1. Losses at the gene ends were 5 bases for V and 6 bases for J; bases not matched to a gene: 3. The CDR3 spans 12 residues. Germline V lookup: CDR1 WNHNN, CDR2 SYGVQD (reference sequence). The CDR3 DNA follows: TGCGCCAGCAGTCCAGACAGGGGCGAGCAGTACTTC. Protein product: CASSPDRGEQYF.

J is TRBJ1-2 and V is TRBV3-1 (or the pseudogene TRBV3-2), with TRBD1 as a possible D gene (5 bases). CDR3 length: 14 residues. V was trimmed by 4 bases and J by 8 bases, leaving 17 bases between them. Germline CDR1 and CDR2: LGHDT and YNNKEL (reference sequence). This CDR3 reads CASSPQVGQGGYTF. The CDR3 bases are TGTGCCAGCAGCCCCCAGGTTGGGCAGGGAGGCTACACCTTC.

This clone appeared a single time. The rearrangement uses TRBV4-1 and TRBJ1-4; no definite D call. Germline V gene data show CDR1 as MGHRA and CDR2 as YSYEKL. V dropped 0 bases and J dropped 6 bases, with 5 bases sitting between them. CDR3 length: 13 residues. DNA of the CDR3: TGCGCCAGCAGCCAAGATATAGATGAAAAACTGTTTTTT. Protein: CASSQDIDEKLFF.